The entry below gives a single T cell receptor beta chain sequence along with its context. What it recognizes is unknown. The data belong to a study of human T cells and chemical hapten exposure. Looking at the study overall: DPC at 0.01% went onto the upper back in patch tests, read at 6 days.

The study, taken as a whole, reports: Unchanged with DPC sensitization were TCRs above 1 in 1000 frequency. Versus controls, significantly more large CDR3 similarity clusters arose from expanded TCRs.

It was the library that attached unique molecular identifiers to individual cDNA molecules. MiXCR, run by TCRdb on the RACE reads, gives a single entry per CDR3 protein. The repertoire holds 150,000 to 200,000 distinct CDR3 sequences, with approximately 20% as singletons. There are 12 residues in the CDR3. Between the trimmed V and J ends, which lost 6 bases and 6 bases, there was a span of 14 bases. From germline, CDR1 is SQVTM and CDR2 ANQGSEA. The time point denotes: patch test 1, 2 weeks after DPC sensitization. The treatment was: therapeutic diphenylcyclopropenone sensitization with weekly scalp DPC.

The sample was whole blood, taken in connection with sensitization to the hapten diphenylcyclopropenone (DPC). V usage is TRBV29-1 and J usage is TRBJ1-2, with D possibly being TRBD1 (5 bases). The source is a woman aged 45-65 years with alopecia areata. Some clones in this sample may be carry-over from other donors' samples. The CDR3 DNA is TGCAGCGTGGCTCAGGGTCTCCATGGCTACACCTTC. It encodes CSVAQGLHGYTF. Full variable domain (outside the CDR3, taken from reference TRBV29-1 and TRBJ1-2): SAVISQKPSRDICQRGTSLTIQCQVDSQVTMMFWYRQQPGQSLTLIATANQGSEATYESGFVIDKFPISRPNLTFSTLTVSNMSPEDSSIYLCSVAQGLHGYTFGSGTRLTVV.